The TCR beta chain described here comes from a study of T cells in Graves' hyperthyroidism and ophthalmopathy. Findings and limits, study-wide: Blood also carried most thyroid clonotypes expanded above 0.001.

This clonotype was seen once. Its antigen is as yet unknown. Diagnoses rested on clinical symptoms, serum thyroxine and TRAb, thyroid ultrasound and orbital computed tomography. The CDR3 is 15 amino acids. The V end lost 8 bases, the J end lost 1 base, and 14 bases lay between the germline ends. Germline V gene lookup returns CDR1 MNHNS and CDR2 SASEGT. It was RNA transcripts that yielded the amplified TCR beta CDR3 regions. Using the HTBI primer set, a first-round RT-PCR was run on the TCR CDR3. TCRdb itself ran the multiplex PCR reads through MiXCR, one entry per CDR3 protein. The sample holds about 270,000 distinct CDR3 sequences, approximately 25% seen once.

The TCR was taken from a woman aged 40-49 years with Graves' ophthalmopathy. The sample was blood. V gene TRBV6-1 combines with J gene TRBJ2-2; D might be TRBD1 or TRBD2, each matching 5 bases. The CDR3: CASVRGTGNTGELFF. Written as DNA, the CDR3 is TGTGCCAGCGTGAGGGGCACGGGGAACACCGGGGAGCTGTTTTTT.